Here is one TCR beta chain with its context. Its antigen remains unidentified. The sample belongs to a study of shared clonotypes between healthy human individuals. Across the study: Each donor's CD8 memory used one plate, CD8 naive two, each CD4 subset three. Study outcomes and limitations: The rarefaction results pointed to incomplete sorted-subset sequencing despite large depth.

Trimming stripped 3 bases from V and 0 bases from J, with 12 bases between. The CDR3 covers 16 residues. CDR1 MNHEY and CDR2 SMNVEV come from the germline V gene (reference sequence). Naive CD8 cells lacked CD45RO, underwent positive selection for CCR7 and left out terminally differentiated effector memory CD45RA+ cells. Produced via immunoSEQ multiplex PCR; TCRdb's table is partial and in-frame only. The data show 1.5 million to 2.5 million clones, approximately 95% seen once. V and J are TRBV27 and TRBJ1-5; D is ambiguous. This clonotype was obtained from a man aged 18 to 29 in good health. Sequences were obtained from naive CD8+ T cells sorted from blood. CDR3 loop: CASSFWGANSNQPQHF. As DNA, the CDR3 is TGTGCCAGCAGTTTTTGGGGAGCGAATAGCAATCAGCCCCAGCATTTT.